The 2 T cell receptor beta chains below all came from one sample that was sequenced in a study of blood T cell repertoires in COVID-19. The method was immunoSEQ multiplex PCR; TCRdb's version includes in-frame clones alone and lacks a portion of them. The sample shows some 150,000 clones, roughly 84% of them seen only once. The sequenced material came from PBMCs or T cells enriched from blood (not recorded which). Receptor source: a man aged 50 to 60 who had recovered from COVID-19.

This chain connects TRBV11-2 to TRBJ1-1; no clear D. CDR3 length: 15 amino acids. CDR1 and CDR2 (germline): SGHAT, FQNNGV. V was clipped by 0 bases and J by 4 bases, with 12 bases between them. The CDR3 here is CASSLEARGTTEAFF. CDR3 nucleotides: TGTGCCAGCAGCTTAGAGGCTCGAGGAACCACTGAAGCTTTCTTT.

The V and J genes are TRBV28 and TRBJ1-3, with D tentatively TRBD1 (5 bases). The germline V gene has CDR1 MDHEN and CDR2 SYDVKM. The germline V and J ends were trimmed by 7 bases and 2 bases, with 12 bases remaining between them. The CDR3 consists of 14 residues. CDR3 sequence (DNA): TGTGCCAGCATTCTGCCAGGGCCTGGAAACACCATATATTTT. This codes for CASILPGPGNTIYF.